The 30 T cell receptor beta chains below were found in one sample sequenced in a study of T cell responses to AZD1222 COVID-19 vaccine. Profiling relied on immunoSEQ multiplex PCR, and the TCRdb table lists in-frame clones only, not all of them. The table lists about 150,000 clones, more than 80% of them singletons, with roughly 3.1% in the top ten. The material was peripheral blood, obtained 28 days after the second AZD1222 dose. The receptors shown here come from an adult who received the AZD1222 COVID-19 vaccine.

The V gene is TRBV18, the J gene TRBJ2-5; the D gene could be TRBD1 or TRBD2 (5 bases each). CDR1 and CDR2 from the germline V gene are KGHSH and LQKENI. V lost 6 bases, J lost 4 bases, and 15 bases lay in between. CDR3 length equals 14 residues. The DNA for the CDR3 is TGTGCCAGCTCCCCCTCCGGGGCGCGAGAGACCCAGTACTTC. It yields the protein CASSPSGARETQYF.

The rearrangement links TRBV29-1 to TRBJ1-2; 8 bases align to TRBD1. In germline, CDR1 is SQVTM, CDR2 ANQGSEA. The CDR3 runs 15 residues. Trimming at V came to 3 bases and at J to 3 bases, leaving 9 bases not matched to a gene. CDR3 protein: CSVDLKDREDYGYTF. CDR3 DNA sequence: TGCAGCGTTGATCTCAAGGACAGGGAAGACTATGGCTACACCTTC.

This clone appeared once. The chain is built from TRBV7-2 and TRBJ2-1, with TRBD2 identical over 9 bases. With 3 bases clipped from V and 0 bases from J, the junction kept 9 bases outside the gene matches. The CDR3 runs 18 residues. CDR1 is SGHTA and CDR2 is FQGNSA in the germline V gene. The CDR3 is CASSLRAGGHPSYNEQFF. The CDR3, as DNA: TGTGCCAGCAGCTTGAGGGCGGGGGGGCACCCCTCCTACAATGAGCAGTTCTTC.

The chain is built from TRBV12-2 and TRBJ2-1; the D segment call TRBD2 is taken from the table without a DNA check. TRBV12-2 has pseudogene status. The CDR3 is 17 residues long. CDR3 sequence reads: CASRVGMTSGLGNEQFF. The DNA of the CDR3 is TGTGCAAGTCGCGTAGGAATGACTAGCGGGCTGGGCAATGAGCAGTTCTTC.

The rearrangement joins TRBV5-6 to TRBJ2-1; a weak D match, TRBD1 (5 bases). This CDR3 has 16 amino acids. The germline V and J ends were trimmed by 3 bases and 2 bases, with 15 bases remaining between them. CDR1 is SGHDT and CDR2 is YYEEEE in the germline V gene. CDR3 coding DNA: TGTGCCAGCAGCTCCCAACCGGTAGGGGCCTACAATGAGCAGTTCTTC. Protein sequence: CASSSQPVGAYNEQFF.

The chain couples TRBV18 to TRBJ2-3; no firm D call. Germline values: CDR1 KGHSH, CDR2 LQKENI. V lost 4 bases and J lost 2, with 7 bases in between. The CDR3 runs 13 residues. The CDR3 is CASSRDATDTQYF. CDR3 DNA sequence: TGTGCCAGCTCACGCGACGCCACAGATACGCAGTATTTT.

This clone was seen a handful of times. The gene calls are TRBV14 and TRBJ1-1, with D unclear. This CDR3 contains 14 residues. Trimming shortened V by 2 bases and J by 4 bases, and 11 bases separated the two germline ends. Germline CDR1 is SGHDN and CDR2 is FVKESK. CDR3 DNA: TGTGCCAGCAGCCAATCAGAGTTTGGCACTGAAGCTTTCTTT. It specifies CASSQSEFGTEAFF.

The DNA for the CDR3 is TGTGCCAGCAGTGGGCTCACTAGCGGAGAGACCCAGTACTTC. Translated: CASSGLTSGETQYF. This sequence joins TRBV2 and TRBJ2-5; 8 bases line up with TRBD2. Losses at the gene ends were 4 bases for V and 4 bases for J; bases not matched to a gene: 5. CDR1 and CDR2 (germline): SNHLY, FYNNEI. This CDR3 spans 14 amino acids.

This chain's CDR3 is CASSHEGVVDYGYTF. The CDR3 nucleotides are TGTGCCAGCAGTCACGAGGGGGTCGTGGACTATGGCTACACCTTC. The chain is built from TRBV2 and TRBJ1-2; a possible D gene is TRBD1 (6 bases). V lost 5 bases to trimming and J lost 3 bases, with 16 bases between them. The CDR3 runs 15 residues. Looked up from germline, CDR1 is SNHLY and CDR2 is FYNNEI.

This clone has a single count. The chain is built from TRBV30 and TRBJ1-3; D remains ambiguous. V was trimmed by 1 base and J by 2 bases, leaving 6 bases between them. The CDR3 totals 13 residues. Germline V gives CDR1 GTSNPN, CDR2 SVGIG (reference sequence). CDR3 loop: CAWSASTGNTIYF. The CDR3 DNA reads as TGTGCCTGGAGTGCCTCCACTGGAAACACCATATATTTT.

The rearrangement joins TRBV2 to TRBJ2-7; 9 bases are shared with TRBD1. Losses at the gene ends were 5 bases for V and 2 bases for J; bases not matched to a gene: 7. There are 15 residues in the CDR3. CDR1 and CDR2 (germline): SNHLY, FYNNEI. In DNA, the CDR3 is TGTGCCAGCAGTAAACAGGGGGCGAGGGCCTACGAGCAGTACTTC. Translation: CASSKQGARAYEQYF.

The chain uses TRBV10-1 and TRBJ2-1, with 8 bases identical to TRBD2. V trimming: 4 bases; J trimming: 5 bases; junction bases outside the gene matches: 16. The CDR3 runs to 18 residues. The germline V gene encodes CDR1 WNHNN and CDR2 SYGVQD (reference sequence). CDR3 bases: TGCGCCAGCAGTGTCCGCCCCGGCGGTAGCGGGGTTAACAATGAGCAGTTCTTC. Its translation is CASSVRPGGSGVNNEQFF.

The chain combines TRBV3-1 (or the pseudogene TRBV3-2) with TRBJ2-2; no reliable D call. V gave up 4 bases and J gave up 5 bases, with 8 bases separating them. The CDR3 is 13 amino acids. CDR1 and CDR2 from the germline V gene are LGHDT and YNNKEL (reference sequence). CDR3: CASSRTSTGELFF. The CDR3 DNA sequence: TGTGCCAGCAGCCGAACAAGTACCGGGGAGCTGTTTTTT.

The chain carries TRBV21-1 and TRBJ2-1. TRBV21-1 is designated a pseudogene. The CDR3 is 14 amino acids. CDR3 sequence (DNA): TGTGCCAGCAGAGGACCGAGAGTAGGCAATGAGCAGTTCTTC. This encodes CASRGPRVGNEQFF.

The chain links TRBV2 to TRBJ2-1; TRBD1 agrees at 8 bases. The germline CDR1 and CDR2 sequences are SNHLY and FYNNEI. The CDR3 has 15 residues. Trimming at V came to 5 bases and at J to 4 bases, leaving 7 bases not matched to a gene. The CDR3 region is CASSLGRGRYNEQFF. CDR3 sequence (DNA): TGTGCCAGCAGTCTGGGCAGGGGGCGGTACAATGAGCAGTTCTTC. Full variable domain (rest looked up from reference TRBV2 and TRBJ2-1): EPEVTQTPSHQVTQMGQEVILRCVPISNHLYFYWYRQILGQKVEFLVSFYNNEISEKSEIFDDQFSVERPDGSNFTLKIRSTKLEDSAMYFCASSLGRGRYNEQFFGPGTRLTVL.

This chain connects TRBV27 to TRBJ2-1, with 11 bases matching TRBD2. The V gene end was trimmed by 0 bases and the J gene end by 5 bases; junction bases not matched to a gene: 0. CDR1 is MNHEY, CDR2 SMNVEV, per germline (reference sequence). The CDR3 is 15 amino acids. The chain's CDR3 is CASSLSGLADNEQFF. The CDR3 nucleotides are TGTGCCAGCAGTTTATCGGGACTAGCGGACAATGAGCAGTTCTTC.

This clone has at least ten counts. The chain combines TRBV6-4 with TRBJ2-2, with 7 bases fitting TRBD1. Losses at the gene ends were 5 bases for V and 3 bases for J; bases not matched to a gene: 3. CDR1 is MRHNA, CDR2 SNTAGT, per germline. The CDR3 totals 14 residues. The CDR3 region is CASSKGAHTGELFF. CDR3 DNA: TGTGCCAGCAGTAAGGGGGCGCACACCGGGGAGCTGTTTTTT.

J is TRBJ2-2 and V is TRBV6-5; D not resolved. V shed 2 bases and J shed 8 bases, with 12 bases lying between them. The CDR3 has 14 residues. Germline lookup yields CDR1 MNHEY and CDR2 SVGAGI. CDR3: CASSYEASPGELFF. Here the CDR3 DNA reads TGTGCCAGCAGTTACGAGGCCTCACCAGGGGAGCTGTTTTTT.

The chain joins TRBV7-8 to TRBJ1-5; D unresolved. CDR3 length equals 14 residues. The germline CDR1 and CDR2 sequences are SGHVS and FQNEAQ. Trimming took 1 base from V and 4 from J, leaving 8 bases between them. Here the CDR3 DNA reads TGTGCCAGCAGCTTAGAGACCCAAAATCAGCCCCAGCATTTT. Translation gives CASSLETQNQPQHF.

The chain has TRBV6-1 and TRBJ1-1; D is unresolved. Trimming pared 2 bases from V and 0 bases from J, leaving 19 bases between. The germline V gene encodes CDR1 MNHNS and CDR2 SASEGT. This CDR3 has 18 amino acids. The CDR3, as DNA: TGTGCCAGCAGTGAAAGGGCAGGACTACCCTCCATGAACACTGAAGCTTTCTTT. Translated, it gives CASSERAGLPSMNTEAFF.

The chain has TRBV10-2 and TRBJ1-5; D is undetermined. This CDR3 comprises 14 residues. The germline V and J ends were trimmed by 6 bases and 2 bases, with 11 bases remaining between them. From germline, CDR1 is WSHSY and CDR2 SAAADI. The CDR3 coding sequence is TGCGCCAGCAGCGCCAGGATTGGCAATCAGCCCCAGCATTTT. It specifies CASSARIGNQPQHF.

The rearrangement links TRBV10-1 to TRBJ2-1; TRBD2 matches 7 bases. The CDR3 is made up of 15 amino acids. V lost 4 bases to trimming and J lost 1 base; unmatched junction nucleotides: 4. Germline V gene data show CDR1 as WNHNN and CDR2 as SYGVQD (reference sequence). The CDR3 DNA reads TGCGCCAGCAGTGTGAGGGGAGGGTCCTACAATGAGCAGTTCTTC. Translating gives CASSVRGGSYNEQFF.

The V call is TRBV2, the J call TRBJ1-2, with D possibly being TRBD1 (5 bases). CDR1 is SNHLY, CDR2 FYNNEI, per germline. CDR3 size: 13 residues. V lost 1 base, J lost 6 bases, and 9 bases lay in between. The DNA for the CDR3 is TGTGCCAGCAGTGAAGAGGGGCGGGATGGCTACACCTTC. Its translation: CASSEEGRDGYTF.

The CDR3 is CASSQASTSGSSNEQFF. CDR3 DNA: TGTGCCAGCAGCCAAGCCTCGACTAGCGGGAGTAGCAATGAGCAGTTCTTC. The chain combines TRBV3-1 (or the pseudogene TRBV3-2) with TRBJ2-1; 12 nucleotides match TRBD2. This CDR3 is built from 17 residues. Germline V lookup: CDR1 LGHDT, CDR2 YNNKEL (reference sequence). V shed 1 base, J shed 6 bases, and the junction held 7 bases outside the gene matches.

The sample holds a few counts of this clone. CDR3 amino acids: CASSEGANTEAFF. The CDR3 DNA is TGCGCCAGCAGTGAAGGTGCGAACACTGAAGCTTTCTTT. The rearrangement joins TRBV10-2 to TRBJ1-1; no clear D. Deletions cut 3 bases from V and 1 base from J, with 6 bases between. Germline V gene lookup returns CDR1 WSHSY and CDR2 SAAADI. This CDR3 is 13 amino acids long.

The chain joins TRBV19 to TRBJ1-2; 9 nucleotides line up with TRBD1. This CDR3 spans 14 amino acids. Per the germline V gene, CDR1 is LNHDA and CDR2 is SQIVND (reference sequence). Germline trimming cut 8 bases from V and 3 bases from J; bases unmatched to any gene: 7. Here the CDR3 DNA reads TGTGCCAGTGGACACAGGGGGCGAGACTATGGCTACACCTTC. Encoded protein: CASGHRGRDYGYTF. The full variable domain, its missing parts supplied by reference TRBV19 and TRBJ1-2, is DGGITQSPKYLFRKEGQNVTLSCEQNLNHDAMYWYRQDPGQGLRLIYYSQIVNDFQKGDIAEGYSVSREKKESFPLTVTSAQKNPTAFYLCASGHRGRDYGYTFGSGTRLTVV.

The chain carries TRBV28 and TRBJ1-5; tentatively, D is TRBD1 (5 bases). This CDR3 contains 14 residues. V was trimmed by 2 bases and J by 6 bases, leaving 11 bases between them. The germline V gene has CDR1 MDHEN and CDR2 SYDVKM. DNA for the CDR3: TGTGCCAGCAGTTTAGGGCAGGGAAGTCAGCCCCAGCATTTT. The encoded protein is CASSLGQGSQPQHF.

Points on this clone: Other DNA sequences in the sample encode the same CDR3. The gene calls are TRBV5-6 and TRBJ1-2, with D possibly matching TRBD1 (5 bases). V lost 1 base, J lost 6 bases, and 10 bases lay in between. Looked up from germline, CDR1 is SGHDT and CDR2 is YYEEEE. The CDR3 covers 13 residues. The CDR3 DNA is TGTGCCAGCAGCTTGAGGCAAGGGGATGGCTACACCTTC. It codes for CASSLRQGDGYTF.

CDR3 nucleotide sequence: TGTGCCAGTTCGGAACTAGACCTAAACTATGGCTACACCTTC. Protein product: CASSELDLNYGYTF. The chain has TRBV6-5 and TRBJ1-2; D call uncertain. This CDR3 has 14 residues. The germline gives CDR1 MNHEY, CDR2 SVGAGI. V lost 9 bases, J lost 2 bases, and 16 bases lay in between.

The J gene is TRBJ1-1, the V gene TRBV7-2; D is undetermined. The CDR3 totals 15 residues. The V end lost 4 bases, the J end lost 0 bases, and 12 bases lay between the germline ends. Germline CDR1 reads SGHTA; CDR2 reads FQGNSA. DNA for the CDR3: TGTGCCAGCAGCTCGTATCTCGGGGTGAACACTGAAGCTTTCTTT. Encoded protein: CASSSYLGVNTEAFF.